This TCR beta chain was recorded in a study of shared clonotypes between healthy human individuals. Study outcomes and limitations: A limitation of the genetic and exposure-history diversity represented arose from few donors.

A remark on this clone: Its antigen is unknown.

The sequenced material, unsorted PBMC DNA, was run on ten immunoSEQ deep assay plates. TCRdb keeps only in-frame clones here, not all; method: immunoSEQ multiplex PCR. This table holds about half a million clones, 81% found once. The CDR3 runs to 14 residues. Germline V gene sequence: CDR1 SGDLS, CDR2 YYNGEE. V lost 4 bases to trimming and J lost 5 bases; unmatched junction nucleotides: 8. This sequence joins TRBV9 and TRBJ1-1; 7 bases are a match to TRBD1. The origin of this receptor is a woman aged 40 to 50 in good health. Some clones in this sample may be carry-over from other donors' samples. Sequencing was done on a sample of PBMCs. Here the CDR3 reads CASSPRQGDTEAFF. In DNA form, the CDR3 reads TGTGCCAGCAGCCCCCGACAGGGTGATACTGAAGCTTTCTTT.